This entry features one T cell receptor (beta chain) sequence. The V gene's germline CDR1 is SGHRS and CDR2 YFSETQ. The length of the CDR3 is 15 residues. Trimming shortened V by 4 bases and J by 0 bases, and 13 bases separated the two germline ends. The data were obtained in a study of blood T cell repertoires in COVID-19. Study as a whole: Both acute and convalescent COVID-19 samples were obtained from the United States, Italy and Spain. T cells, B-cell-depleted T cells, or PBMCs provided the cDNA or gDNA that served as material.

Per the original data handling: Scientists estimated how many nucleated cells there were by amplifying reference gene primers. Profiled with immunoSEQ multiplex PCR; TCRdb holds only in-frame clones, not every one. The V and J calls and clone size are taken from that table; D and trimming were inferred from the DNA. The sample carries around 240,000 clones, more than 75% recorded once. The chain employs TRBV5-1 and TRBJ1-2; D not certain. The sequenced material came from peripheral blood. This TCR was sampled from a woman in her thirties who had recovered from COVID-19. CDR3 coding DNA: TGCGCCAGCAGCCCGGTGACACCTACTAACTATGGCTACACCTTC. Amino acids: CASSPVTPTNYGYTF.